Here is one TCR beta chain with its context. The data belong to a study of blood T cell repertoires in COVID-19. The CDR3 consists of 16 residues. Trimming at V came to 4 bases and at J to 4 bases, leaving 7 bases not matched to a gene. Germline V CDR1 and CDR2: SGHDN, FVKESK. Sequencing was performed with immunoSEQ multiplex PCR; in TCRdb, only in-frame clones are kept and a portion is missing. The table records around 190,000 clones, 83% of them present only once. The chain is built from TRBV14 and TRBJ2-1; 10 bases match TRBD2. The TCR sequence derives from a woman aged 70 to 79 with COVID-19, enrolled during active disease. Sequenced sample: peripheral blood. CDR3 sequence (DNA): TGTGCCAGCAGCCTTCTCTGGACTAGCGGTTACAATGAGCAGTTCTTC. As protein: CASSLLWTSGYNEQFF.